The next 3 T cell receptor beta chains were all read from a single sample in a study of T-cell reconstitution after alpha-beta-depleted transplantation in children. Unique molecular identifiers were used in preparing the TCRbeta library. In TCRdb, the PCR reads were re-called with MiXCR into one record per CDR3 protein. The data contain 450,000 to 500,000 distinct CDR3 sequences, around 12% of them singletons. Sequencing was performed on PBMCs from the stem cell graft donor, taken from the stem cell graft. All receptors come from a human donor who donated a stem cell graft to a child with combined immunodeficiency.

The V call is TRBV12-3 or TRBV12-4, the J call TRBJ2-5, with D possibly being TRBD1 or TRBD2 (5 bases each). Trimming stripped 4 bases from V and 4 bases from J, with 13 bases between. The CDR3 is 14 amino acids. The CDR3: CASSYRDPRETQYF. The CDR3 nucleotides read TGTGCCAGCAGTTACCGGGACCCTCGAGAGACCCAGTACTTC.

This clonotype was detected once. The chain has TRBV5-1 and TRBJ1-4; D is perhaps TRBD1 (5 bases). CDR1 and CDR2 (germline): SGHRS, YFSETQ. The CDR3 is made up of 17 amino acids. Trimming pared 3 bases from V and 4 bases from J, leaving 19 bases between. The CDR3, as DNA: TGCGCCAGCAGCTGGGACCGGGGCCGGCGGGATAATGAAAAACTGTTTTTT. Translated: CASSWDRGRRDNEKLFF.

This clonotype was observed many times. The chain couples TRBV29-1 to TRBJ2-1; D may be TRBD2 (5 bases). The length of the CDR3 is 15 residues. The germline gives CDR1 SQVTM, CDR2 ANQGSEA. The ends were cut back, 0 bases at V and 8 bases at J, with 17 bases in the middle. The CDR3 DNA reads as TGCAGCGTTGAAGACTTCGGGAATCAAAGAGATGAGCAGTTCTTC. Translation gives CSVEDFGNQRDEQFF.